Following are 13 T cell receptor beta chains from one sample sequenced in a study of identifying expanded T cells in peripheral blood. Method: immunoSEQ multiplex PCR; TCRdb's copy keeps in-frame clones and lacks some. The sample has around 94,000 clones, roughly 81% seen once; the top ten hold around 4%. Sequenced sample: blood. These receptors originate from a person aged 18 to 75 in good health.

V is TRBV21-1 and J is TRBJ2-5; TRBD2 is taken as the D call from the table, unchecked against the DNA. TRBV21-1 counts as a pseudogene. The CDR3 totals 15 residues. In nucleotides, the CDR3 is TGTGCCAGCAGCAAAGTAACGATAGCCCCGGAGACCCAGTACTTC. It specifies CASSKVTIAPETQYF.

The chain combines TRBV18 with TRBJ1-4; 7 bases are shared with TRBD1. The CDR3 sequence is 15 residues long. Germline trimming cut 1 base from V and 10 bases from J; bases unmatched to any gene: 9. Germline CDR1 and CDR2: KGHSH and LQKENI. As DNA, the CDR3 is TGTGCCAGCTCACCACTTCGACAGGGTGAGGGAAAACTGTTTTTT. This encodes CASSPLRQGEGKLFF.

The J gene is TRBJ2-7, the V gene TRBV9, with D perhaps assigned TRBD1 or TRBD2 (7 bases each). Germline loops: CDR1 SGDLS, CDR2 YYNGEE. The V gene lost 4 bases and the J gene lost 1 base, with 18 bases spanning the gap. The CDR3 consists of 16 residues. CDR3 in amino acids: CASSLGGGGPSYEQYF. The CDR3 DNA reads as TGTGCCAGCAGCTTAGGGGGCGGGGGCCCTTCCTACGAGCAGTACTTC.

This clone occurred a few times. The chain is built from TRBV2 and TRBJ1-2; TRBD1 matches at 9 bases. The CDR3 contains 14 residues. The V gene's germline CDR1 is SNHLY and CDR2 FYNNEI. V was clipped by 5 bases and J by 2 bases; unmatched bases: 3. CDR3: CASSQTGGNYGYTF. The CDR3 region has the DNA TGTGCCAGCAGTCAGACAGGGGGGAACTATGGCTACACCTTC.

The V gene is TRBV7-2, the J gene TRBJ2-7; D is unresolved. Looked up from germline, CDR1 is SGHTA and CDR2 is FQGNSA. The V end was cut by 4 bases, the J end by 7 bases, with 14 bases between. The CDR3 is 13 amino acids. Here the CDR3 DNA reads TGTGCCAGCAGCTCCGTCAGCTTTCCTGAGCAGTACTTC. Translation gives CASSSVSFPEQYF.

The V call is TRBV27, the J call TRBJ2-7; D gene ambiguous. The CDR3 loop spans 14 amino acids. V was cut by 5 bases and J by 6 bases, with 17 bases left in between. Germline V gives CDR1 MNHEY, CDR2 SMNVEV (reference sequence). The CDR3 DNA reads TGTGCCAGCAGTGGAGTGGGTTTTACCTGCGAGCAGTACTTC. This gives the protein CASSGVGFTCEQYF.

The chain couples TRBV12-5 to TRBJ1-2; D call uncertain. Germline loops: CDR1 LGHNT, CDR2 FRNRAP. Trimming removed 0 bases from V and 6 bases from J, with 11 bases in between. This CDR3 region has 14 residues. Here the CDR3 reads CASGLVPGINGYTF. Here the CDR3 DNA reads TGTGCTAGTGGTTTGGTACCAGGAATTAATGGCTACACCTTC.

In this sample, this clone turned up a few times. The gene calls are TRBV10-3 and TRBJ1-6; D uncertain. This CDR3 region has 14 residues. Germline CDR1 is ENHRY and CDR2 is SYGVKD. The V end was cut by 0 bases, the J end by 6 bases, with 6 bases between. CDR3 in amino acids: CAISESVGNSPLHF. CDR3 nucleotide sequence: TGTGCCATCAGTGAGTCAGTGGGTAATTCACCCCTCCACTTT.

This chain connects TRBV18 to TRBJ1-4; D is unclear. Trimming left V 3 bases short and J 4 bases short, with 9 bases between. This CDR3 is 14 amino acids long. Germline values: CDR1 KGHSH, CDR2 LQKENI. The DNA for the CDR3 is TGTGCCAGCTCACCCGCCAGCATTAATGAAAAACTGTTTTTT. Translated: CASSPASINEKLFF.

The J gene is TRBJ2-5, the V gene TRBV11-3; D remains unclear. The CDR3 has 14 amino acids. V was clipped by 0 bases and J by 1 base, with 6 bases between them. The germline CDR1 and CDR2 sequences are SGHNT and YENEEA. CDR3 in DNA: TGTGCCAGCAGCTTAGATGCGTCCCAAGAGACCCAGTACTTC. It encodes CASSLDASQETQYF.

CDR3 nucleotides: TGTGCCAGCAGCTTAACCGGGGCGAACACCGGGGAGCTGTTTTTT. This sequence encodes CASSLTGANTGELFF. The rearrangement links TRBV11-2 to TRBJ2-2; D may be TRBD2 (5 bases). This CDR3 spans 15 amino acids. Germline V CDR1 and CDR2: SGHAT, FQNNGV. Trimming stripped 2 bases from V and 0 bases from J, with 7 bases between.

This clone was counted a single time. This chain connects TRBV7-8 to TRBJ2-2; D call uncertain. Germline V lookup: CDR1 SGHVS, CDR2 FQNEAQ. The CDR3 loop spans 13 amino acids. V dropped 0 bases and J dropped 4 bases, with 3 bases sitting between them. CDR3 nucleotides: TGTGCCAGCAGCTTAGCCTCCACCGGGGAGCTGTTTTTT. Its protein product is CASSLASTGELFF. Based on the CDR3 plus reference TRBV7-8 and TRBJ2-2, the full variable domain is GAGVSQSPRYKVAKRGQDVALRCDPISGHVSLFWYQQALGQGPEFLTYFQNEAQLDKSGLPSDRFFAERPEGSVSTLKIQRTQQEDSAVYLCASSLASTGELFFGEGSRLTVL.

This clone was counted only a few times. The chain has TRBV30 and TRBJ1-5; maybe TRBD1 (5 bases). CDR1 is GTSNPN and CDR2 is SVGIG in the germline V gene (reference sequence). V was pared by 0 bases and J by 7 bases, with 13 bases between. The CDR3 has 14 residues. This CDR3 is CAWSVGAREQPQHF. Written as DNA, the CDR3 is TGTGCCTGGAGTGTTGGGGCGAGAGAACAGCCCCAGCATTTT.